Listed here are 27 T cell receptor beta chains from one sample, sequenced in a study of T cells after posttransplantation cyclophosphamide. Sampled 1 year posttransplant, controls received myeloablative marrow transplants, methotrexate and a calcineurin inhibitor. Clones were sequenced by immunoSEQ multiplex PCR, and TCRdb holds only the in-frame ones, with some missing. Found here are roughly 21,000 clones, approximately 86% of them singletons; the top ten hold roughly 2.1%. Sequenced here: PBMCs, sampled 350 to 400 days after allogeneic stem cell transplant with calcineurin inhibitor and methotrexate. The receptor source for this set is a female patient in her thirties or forties who received an allogeneic stem cell transplant from an unrelated donor, was CMV-positive, and had acute and chronic GVHD. Among the T cells, some may be from the graft donor.

The rearrangement links TRBV5-6 to TRBJ2-3, with a possible D match to TRBD2 (6 bases). Germline V gene sequence: CDR1 SGHDT, CDR2 YYEEEE. CDR3 length: 15 residues. Trimming left V 5 bases short and J 0 bases short, with 13 bases between. The CDR3 DNA reads as TGTGCCAGCAGGACGGGACTCCGAAGCACAGATACGCAGTATTTT. Its translation: CASRTGLRSTDTQYF.

The chain recombines TRBV4-3 with TRBJ2-7, with a weak D call TRBD1 (6 bases). V was shortened by 9 bases and J by 0 bases, with 12 bases between the two germline ends. This CDR3 is built from 13 residues. Germline V gene data show CDR1 as LGHNA and CDR2 as YSLEER. In DNA form, the CDR3 reads TGCGCCAGAGGACAGCTAACCTCCTACGAGCAGTACTTC. Translating it yields CARGQLTSYEQYF.

The sample holds a few counts of this clone. The chain has TRBV7-9 and TRBJ1-2; D call uncertain. The CDR3 runs 14 residues. Germline assignment: CDR1 SEHNR and CDR2 FQNEAQ (reference sequence). V was clipped by 4 bases and J by 5 bases, with 14 bases between them. In DNA, the CDR3 is TGTGCCAGCAGCTCCCACCCTACGTCATATGGCTACACCTTC. Its protein product is CASSSHPTSYGYTF. The complete variable domain, with remaining parts taken from reference TRBV7-9 and TRBJ1-2, reads DTGVSQNPRHKITKRGQNVTFRCDPISEHNRLYWYRQTLGQGPEFLTYFQNEAQLEKSRLLSDRFSAERPKGSFSTLEIQRTEQGDSAMYLCASSSHPTSYGYTFGSGTRLTVV.

The genes are TRBV27 and TRBJ2-2, with a weak D call TRBD1 (6 bases). CDR3 length: 17 residues. The germline gives CDR1 MNHEY, CDR2 SMNVEV (reference sequence). Trimming took off 5 bases at V and 0 bases at J, with 16 bases between the two ends. CDR3 protein: CASSPSPTGSNTGELFF. The CDR3 DNA reads as TGTGCCAGCAGTCCCAGCCCCACAGGGTCGAACACCGGGGAGCTGTTTTTT.

This clone was seen a single time. The rearrangement uses TRBV5-4 and TRBJ2-2, with D possibly being TRBD1 (5 bases). V lost 4 bases, J lost 0 bases, and 10 bases lay in between. The CDR3 is 15 residues long. CDR1 and CDR2 (germline): SGHNT, YYREEE (reference sequence). The CDR3 loop reads CASSLTETNTGELFF. The CDR3 DNA sequence: TGTGCCAGCAGCCTGACAGAGACGAACACCGGGGAGCTGTTTTTT.

The chain has TRBV25-1 and TRBJ1-1, with 9 bases that match TRBD1. The CDR3 contains 13 residues. The V gene's germline CDR1 is MGHDK and CDR2 SYGVNS. The J segment lost 7 bases and the V segment lost 5 bases, leaving 5 bases of the junction unmatched. DNA of the CDR3: TGTGCCAGCAGTACACAGGGGGCAGGTGAAGCTTTCTTT. Amino acid sequence: CASSTQGAGEAFF.

This clone was picked up one time. The rearrangement links TRBV27 to TRBJ1-1; 7 bases are a match to TRBD1. The germline CDR1 and CDR2 sequences are MNHEY and SMNVEV (reference sequence). The junction had 5 bases not matched to a gene; V was cut back by 4 bases and J by 0 bases. The CDR3 consists of 15 residues. Here the CDR3 DNA reads TGTGCCAGCAGTTGGGGGGACAGAATGAACACTGAAGCTTTCTTT. Its protein is CASSWGDRMNTEAFF.

The chain employs TRBV5-6 and TRBJ1-2; D is perhaps TRBD1 (5 bases). Trimming stripped 0 bases from V and 4 bases from J, with 13 bases between. This CDR3 comprises 15 residues. Germline V gives CDR1 SGHDT, CDR2 YYEEEE. As DNA, the CDR3 is TGTGCCAGCAGCTTGGTGATAGGGGAGGGCTATGGCTACACCTTC. Its translation is CASSLVIGEGYGYTF.

This sequence joins TRBV28 and TRBJ2-1, with 7 bases matching TRBD1. V lost 4 bases, J lost 8 bases, and 2 bases stayed unmatched. CDR1 and CDR2 (germline): MDHEN, SYDVKM. The CDR3 spans 12 residues. The CDR3 here is CASSSDRDEQFF. The CDR3 DNA is TGTGCCAGCAGTTCCGACAGGGATGAGCAGTTCTTC.

V and J are TRBV27 and TRBJ2-5; tentatively, D is TRBD2 (6 bases). V was trimmed by 0 bases and J by 11 bases, leaving 22 bases between them. This CDR3 is built from 16 residues. From germline, CDR1 is MNHEY and CDR2 SMNVEV (reference sequence). The CDR3 loop is CASSLSLAAARREQYF. The CDR3 region has the DNA TGTGCCAGCAGTTTATCATTAGCGGCAGCCCGGAGGGAGCAGTACTTC.

V is TRBV5-5 and J is TRBJ2-4; D possibly corresponds to TRBD1 (6 bases). The V end lost 0 bases, the J end lost 0 bases, and 7 bases lay between the germline ends. The CDR3 covers 15 residues. CDR1 and CDR2 (germline): SGHKS, YYEKEE (reference sequence). The CDR3 bases are TGTGCCAGCAGCTTGGAGGGGGAAGCCAAAAACATTCAGTACTTC. It translates to CASSLEGEAKNIQYF.

The CDR3: CASRIAPTREGGSWTEAFF. CDR3 bases: TGCGCCAGCAGAATCGCCCCGACTCGAGAGGGGGGGAGTTGGACTGAAGCTTTCTTT. This sequence joins TRBV5-1 and TRBJ1-1; D possibly corresponds to TRBD1 (6 bases). Germline V gene data show CDR1 as SGHRS and CDR2 as YFSETQ. The germline V and J ends were trimmed by 5 bases and 5 bases, with 31 bases remaining between them. The CDR3 extends over 19 amino acids.

This chain connects TRBV11-3 to TRBJ2-3, with a tentative D call TRBD1 (7 bases). CDR1 is SGHNT, CDR2 YENEEA, per germline. The CDR3 runs to 16 residues. The V end was cut by 4 bases, the J end by 4 bases, with 18 bases between. CDR3 residues: CASSSYRGGESDTQYF. The CDR3, as DNA: TGTGCCAGCAGCTCATACAGGGGAGGCGAGTCAGATACGCAGTATTTT. Together with reference TRBV11-3 and TRBJ2-3, the CDR3 gives the full variable domain: EAGVVQSPRYKIIEKKQPVAFWCNPISGHNTLYWYLQNLGQGPELLIRYENEEAVDDSQLPKDRFSAERLKGVDSTLKIQPAELGDSAVYLCASSSYRGGESDTQYFGPGTRLTVL.

The chain couples TRBV5-1 to TRBJ2-1; D ambiguous. The CDR3 sequence is 11 residues long. Germline V CDR1 and CDR2: SGHRS, YFSETQ. Trimming shortened V by 2 bases and J by 6 bases, and 3 bases separated the two germline ends. The CDR3 DNA reads TGCGCCAGCAGCTTCGGCAATGAGCAGTTCTTC. Its protein product is CASSFGNEQFF. Full variable domain (remainder filled in from reference TRBV5-1 and TRBJ2-1): KAGVTQTPRYLIKTRGQQVTLSCSPISGHRSVSWYQQTPGQGLQFLFEYFSETQRNKGNFPGRFSGRQFSNSRSEMNVSTLELGDSALYLCASSFGNEQFFGPGTRLTVL.

The rearrangement uses TRBV27 and TRBJ1-5; 8 nucleotides align to TRBD1. Germline lookup yields CDR1 MNHEY and CDR2 SMNVEV (reference sequence). Germline trimming cut 8 bases from V and 3 bases from J; bases unmatched to any gene: 9. The CDR3 sequence is 15 residues long. Here the CDR3 reads CASQDRGFLNQPQHF. As DNA, the CDR3 is TGTGCCAGCCAAGACAGGGGTTTCCTCAATCAGCCCCAGCATTTT.

CDR3 residues: CASSAGTTSVPHEQFF. CDR3 sequence (DNA): TGTGCCAGCAGTGCCGGGACTACCAGCGTCCCCCATGAGCAGTTCTTC. The V call is TRBV6-4, the J call TRBJ2-1, with 7 bases lining up with TRBD2. The CDR3 covers 16 residues. V dropped 4 bases and J dropped 8; count of bases not matched to a gene: 14. Germline V gene sequence: CDR1 MRHNA, CDR2 SNTAGT.

The chain is built from TRBV11-2 and TRBJ2-7; D remains ambiguous. V lost 4 bases and J 7 bases, leaving 14 bases between the germline ends. This CDR3 contains 13 residues. CDR1 is SGHAT and CDR2 is FQNNGV in the germline V gene. The CDR3 DNA reads as TGTGCCAGCAGCTATGCCCAAGCCGGGGAGCAGTACTTC. Translating it yields CASSYAQAGEQYF.

The CDR3 DNA reads TGTGCCATCAGTGTGGGGGCAGGGGACCAGCCCCAGCATTTT. It encodes CAISVGAGDQPQHF. V is TRBV10-3 and J is TRBJ1-5; tentative D call: TRBD1 (6 bases). The CDR3 covers 14 residues. The V end was cut by 4 bases, the J end by 7 bases, with 14 bases between. Germline V lookup: CDR1 ENHRY, CDR2 SYGVKD.

This rearrangement joins TRBV29-1 to TRBJ2-7; D is uncertain. The V end was cut by 2 bases, the J end by 6 bases, with 11 bases between. The germline gives CDR1 SQVTM, CDR2 ANQGSEA. This CDR3 spans 12 amino acids. The CDR3 DNA is TGCAGCGTTGAACTCCCAGTTGGCGAGCAGTACTTC. The encoded protein is CSVELPVGEQYF.

The chain links TRBV4-1 to TRBJ1-4, with D perhaps matching TRBD1 (6 bases). Deletions cut 1 base from V and 8 bases from J, with 17 bases between. Per the germline V gene, CDR1 is MGHRA and CDR2 is YSYEKL. The CDR3 sequence is 16 residues long. CDR3 residues: CASSQAGEGEAEKLFF. CDR3 nucleotides: TGCGCCAGCAGCCAAGCAGGGGAGGGGGAGGCGGAAAAACTGTTTTTT.

The V call is TRBV6-1, the J call TRBJ1-1; D is uncertain. V lost 7 bases and J 2 bases, leaving 11 bases between the germline ends. The CDR3 is 13 residues long. The germline V gene has CDR1 MNHNS and CDR2 SASEGT. The chain's CDR3 is CASNTPENTEAFF. The CDR3 DNA reads as TGTGCCAGCAACACCCCCGAAAACACTGAAGCTTTCTTT.

The CDR3 DNA follows: TGCGCCAGCAGATACCGGGAGGAAGGGGTAGCTTTCTTT. This codes for CASRYREEGVAFF. The chain links TRBV5-1 to TRBJ1-1, with D perhaps matching TRBD1 (5 bases). V lost 5 bases and J lost 10, with 18 bases in between. The CDR3 length is 13 residues. Germline CDR1 SGHRS, CDR2 YFSETQ.

This clone was seen only once. V usage is TRBV18 and J usage is TRBJ2-1; no clear D gene. The germline gives CDR1 KGHSH, CDR2 LQKENI. This CDR3 region has 12 residues. V was shortened by 3 bases and J by 9 bases, with 9 bases between the two germline ends. The DNA for the CDR3 is TGTGCCAGCTCACCCGGTGGGCCTGAGCAGTTCTTC. Translating it yields CASSPGGPEQFF.

The V gene is TRBV25-1, the J gene TRBJ1-4; no definite D call. The V gene lost 2 bases and the J gene lost 3 bases, with 16 bases spanning the gap. This CDR3 is 17 amino acids long. From germline, CDR1 is MGHDK and CDR2 SYGVNS. CDR3 bases: TGTGCCAGCAGTGAAGCTCGTCTCGGGAGCTCTAATGAAAAACTGTTTTTT. Protein sequence: CASSEARLGSSNEKLFF. Variable domain in full (rest from reference TRBV25-1 and TRBJ1-4): EADIYQTPRYLVIGTGKKITLECSQTMGHDKMYWYQQDPGMELHLIHYSYGVNSTEKGDLSSESTVSRIRTEHFPLTLESARPSHTSQYLCASSEARLGSSNEKLFFGSGTQLSVL.

In this sample, this clone turned up a few times. V and J are TRBV11-2 and TRBJ2-1; a weak D match, TRBD2 (5 bases). Germline lookup yields CDR1 SGHAT and CDR2 FQNNGV. Trimming shortened V by 5 bases and J by 5 bases, and 7 bases separated the two germline ends. The CDR3 contains 12 residues. The CDR3 loop is CASSQLDNEQFF. CDR3 nucleotide sequence: TGTGCCAGCAGCCAACTAGACAATGAGCAGTTCTTC. Supplemented by reference TRBV11-2 and TRBJ2-1, the full variable domain reads EAGVAQSPRYKIIEKRQSVAFWCNPISGHATLYWYQQILGQGPKLLIQFQNNGVVDDSQLPKDRFSAERLKGVDSTLKIQPAKLEDSAVYLCASSQLDNEQFFGPGTRLTVL.

The chain links TRBV29-1 to TRBJ2-3, with 14 nucleotides matching TRBD2. J was trimmed by 4 bases and V by 7 bases; bases with no gene match: 4. This CDR3 is built from 14 residues. Germline V CDR1 and CDR2: SQVTM, ANQGSEA. CDR3 in amino acids: CSAAGLAGADTQYF. CDR3 DNA: TGCAGCGCCGCGGGACTAGCGGGAGCAGATACGCAGTATTTT.

The CDR3, as DNA: TGCGCCAGCAGCCACGGGACTCTCCAAGAGACCCAGTACTTC. This codes for CASSHGTLQETQYF. The rearrangement links TRBV4-3 to TRBJ2-5, with D tentatively TRBD2 (6 bases). The CDR3 extends over 14 amino acids. Germline assignment: CDR1 LGHNA and CDR2 YSLEER. The V end was cut by 3 bases, the J end by 1 base, with 9 bases between.